One and the same sample provided the 23 T cell receptor beta chains below, sequenced in a study of T cell responses to AZD1222 COVID-19 vaccine. The data were produced by immunoSEQ multiplex PCR, yet TCRdb's version contains in-frame clones alone and is incomplete. The table shows 75,000 to 90,000 clones, with roughly nine tenths occurring only once. This material consisted of peripheral blood, taken 28 days after the second AZD1222 dose. Receptors originate from an adult who received the AZD1222 COVID-19 vaccine.

The rearrangement joins TRBV4-3 to TRBJ2-7; maybe TRBD1 (6 bases). V was pared by 0 bases and J by 2 bases, with 14 bases between. The germline V gene has CDR1 LGHNA and CDR2 YSLEER. This CDR3 has 16 residues. CDR3 coding DNA: TGCGCCAGCAGCCAAGATTGGAGTCACAGGGCCTACGAGCAGTACTTC. Residues: CASSQDWSHRAYEQYF.

J is TRBJ1-2 and V is TRBV3-1 (or the pseudogene TRBV3-2); tentative D call: TRBD1 (5 bases). The CDR3 spans 12 residues. V was cut by 2 bases and J by 7 bases, with 8 bases left in between. CDR1 and CDR2 from the germline V gene are LGHDT and YNNKEL (reference sequence). The CDR3 is CASSQRDFGYTF. The DNA for the CDR3 is TGTGCCAGCAGCCAACGGGACTTTGGCTACACCTTC.

J is TRBJ1-2 and V is TRBV6-5; D gene ambiguous. V was trimmed by 5 bases and J by 4 bases, leaving 11 bases between them. The CDR3 is made up of 13 amino acids. Per germline, CDR1 MNHEY and CDR2 SVGAGI. The CDR3 coding sequence is TGTGCCAGCAGTCATAAGGGAACCTATGGCTACACCTTC. Amino acid sequence: CASSHKGTYGYTF.

The chain combines TRBV5-1 with TRBJ1-4; D may be TRBD1 (6 bases). The germline CDR1 and CDR2 sequences are SGHRS and YFSETQ. This CDR3 region has 14 residues. V gave up 4 bases and J gave up 8 bases, with 15 bases separating them. CDR3 amino acids: CASSVRDINEKLFF. CDR3 coding DNA: TGCGCCAGCAGCGTAAGGGACATTAACGAAAAACTGTTTTTT.

The V gene is TRBV27, the J gene TRBJ2-2; D not resolved. Per the germline V gene, CDR1 is MNHEY and CDR2 is SMNVEV (reference sequence). The V end lost 5 bases, the J end lost 4 bases, and 11 bases lay between the germline ends. This CDR3 is built from 14 residues. CDR3 coding DNA: TGTGCCAGCAGTCCGCTTACACTCACCGGGGAGCTGTTTTTT. Translating it yields CASSPLTLTGELFF.

The CDR3 region is CSVDLGGSYEQYF. Written as DNA, the CDR3 is TGCAGCGTTGATCTCGGAGGGTCCTACGAGCAGTACTTC. The chain joins TRBV29-1 to TRBJ2-7; maybe TRBD2 (6 bases). The germline V gene has CDR1 SQVTM and CDR2 ANQGSEA. Deletions cut 3 bases from V and 1 base from J, with 10 bases between. The CDR3 length is 13 residues.

V and J are TRBV27 and TRBJ2-5, with TRBD2 identical over 12 bases. The CDR3 is 18 amino acids. Germline assignment: CDR1 MNHEY and CDR2 SMNVEV (reference sequence). V dropped 3 bases and J dropped 6; count of bases not matched to a gene: 14. The CDR3: CASSLKPSLAGGPQTQYF. CDR3 coding DNA: TGTGCCAGCAGTTTGAAACCCTCTCTAGCGGGAGGGCCGCAGACCCAGTACTTC.

V usage is TRBV6-5 and J usage is TRBJ1-1, with D uncertain. Germline V CDR1 and CDR2: MNHEY, SVGAGI. Trimming took 4 bases from V and 4 from J, leaving 19 bases between them. The CDR3 covers 16 residues. The CDR3 bases are TGTGCCAGCAGTTCGAACACCAAGGGCTGGGGCACTGAAGCTTTCTTT. Translated: CASSSNTKGWGTEAFF.

The chain links TRBV2 to TRBJ2-1; D might be TRBD1 (5 bases). CDR3 length: 13 amino acids. Germline-derived CDR1 and CDR2 are SNHLY and FYNNEI. Between the trimmed V and J ends, which lost 6 bases and 5 bases, there was a span of 11 bases. Here the CDR3 reads CASRERGNNEQFF. As DNA, the CDR3 is TGTGCCAGCAGGGAAAGGGGCAACAATGAGCAGTTCTTC.

This clone was recorded only once. In DNA, the CDR3 is TGTGCCACCAGCAGAGTGGCAGGCTTTGAAGCTTTCTTT. As protein: CATSRVAGFEAFF. This sequence joins TRBV15 and TRBJ1-1; D is undetermined. Per the germline V gene, CDR1 is LNHNV and CDR2 is YYDKDF (reference sequence). The CDR3 has 13 residues. Trimming pared 1 base from V and 7 bases from J, leaving 10 bases between.

The genes are TRBV18 and TRBJ1-4, with a weak D call TRBD1 (5 bases). Germline lookup yields CDR1 KGHSH and CDR2 LQKENI. Trimming shortened V by 3 bases and J by 8 bases, and 13 bases separated the two germline ends. This CDR3 has 14 residues. The chain's CDR3 is CASSPSGFREKLFF. CDR3 DNA sequence: TGTGCCAGCTCACCCTCAGGGTTCCGGGAAAAACTGTTTTTT. Full variable domain (missing parts from reference TRBV18 and TRBJ1-4): NAGVMQNPRHLVRRRGQEARLRCSPMKGHSHVYWYRQLPEEGLKFMVYLQKENIIDESGMPKERFSAEFPKEGPSILRIQQVVRGDSAAYFCASSPSGFREKLFFGSGTQLSVL.

The rearrangement uses TRBV15 and TRBJ1-1; 7 nucleotides match TRBD1. The CDR3 is 15 amino acids. Germline V CDR1 and CDR2: LNHNV, YYDKDF (reference sequence). V was pared by 2 bases and J by 1 base, with 4 bases of the junction left unmatched. CDR3 residues: CATSRPDRPNTEAFF. In nucleotides, the CDR3 is TGTGCCACCAGCAGACCGGACAGGCCGAACACTGAAGCTTTCTTT.

This chain connects TRBV27 to TRBJ1-6; no reliable D call. The V gene lost 5 bases and the J gene lost 7 bases, with 12 bases spanning the gap. Germline assignment: CDR1 MNHEY and CDR2 SMNVEV (reference sequence). The CDR3 has 14 residues. The CDR3 loop reads CASSNRDTNSPLHF. DNA of the CDR3: TGTGCCAGCAGTAACCGGGATACCAATTCACCCCTCCACTTT.

The CDR3 loop is CASSLEGGTGQPQHF. CDR3 nucleotide sequence: TGTGCCAGCAGCTTAGAGGGGGGAACGGGACAGCCCCAGCATTTT. The chain combines TRBV7-9 with TRBJ1-5; D is possibly TRBD1 (6 bases). Per the germline V gene, CDR1 is SEHNR and CDR2 is FQNEAQ (reference sequence). The V end lost 1 base, the J end lost 7 bases, and 14 bases lay between the germline ends. The CDR3 consists of 15 residues. Using reference TRBV7-9 and TRBJ1-5 for the parts outside the CDR3, the full variable domain is DTGVSQNPRHKITKRGQNVTFRCDPISEHNRLYWYRQTLGQGPEFLTYFQNEAQLEKSRLLSDRFSAERPKGSFSTLEIQRTEQGDSAMYLCASSLEGGTGQPQHFGDGTRLSIL.

This clone occurred a few times. This sequence joins TRBV2 and TRBJ1-1; D uncertain. CDR3 length: 15 amino acids. From germline, CDR1 is SNHLY and CDR2 FYNNEI. Trimming removed 8 bases from V and 5 bases from J, with 21 bases in between. This CDR3 is CASYDPLAGRTEAFF. The CDR3 DNA follows: TGTGCCAGCTATGACCCACTAGCGGGCCGAACTGAAGCTTTCTTT.

This clone was observed a handful of times. The chain recombines TRBV30 with TRBJ2-7; 7 nucleotides line up with TRBD1. This CDR3 has 13 amino acids. The V segment lost 3 bases and the J segment 7 bases; nucleotides outside the gene matches: 9. Germline V lookup: CDR1 GTSNPN, CDR2 SVGIG (reference sequence). The CDR3 DNA reads as TGTGCCTGGAGAGACGACAGGGAGAGAGAGCAGTACTTC. Translating it yields CAWRDDREREQYF.

The rearrangement links TRBV27 to TRBJ2-3; 9 bases are a match to TRBD2. V shed 7 bases, J shed 6 bases, and the junction held 8 bases outside the gene matches. The germline V gene has CDR1 MNHEY and CDR2 SMNVEV (reference sequence). CDR3 length: 14 residues. Written as DNA, the CDR3 is TGTGCCAGCAAACCGGGACTAGCATCCGATACGCAGTATTTT. As protein: CASKPGLASDTQYF.

The V gene is TRBV15, the J gene TRBJ1-4, with no clear D. Trimming shortened V by 6 bases and J by 6 bases, and 11 bases separated the two germline ends. CDR1 is LNHNV and CDR2 is YYDKDF in the germline V gene (reference sequence). The CDR3 loop spans 13 amino acids. The DNA for the CDR3 is TGTGCCACCAGGCGGGGTTTGGATGAAAAACTGTTTTTT. Its protein is CATRRGLDEKLFF.

This CDR3 reads CASTKTEGADTQYF. The CDR3 coding sequence is TGTGCCAGCACCAAAACCGAGGGGGCAGATACGCAGTATTTT. This chain uses TRBV21-1 with TRBJ2-3; the table assigns TRBD1, which was not confirmed against the DNA. TRBV21-1 is noted as a pseudogene. The length of the CDR3 is 14 residues.

This clone was detected once. The genes are TRBV6-6 and TRBJ1-1, with D maybe TRBD1 (5 bases). The length of the CDR3 is 11 residues. V was trimmed by 6 bases and J by 11 bases, leaving 13 bases between them. CDR1 is MNHNY, CDR2 SVGAGI, per germline (reference sequence). The CDR3 region has the DNA TGTGCCAGCAGCATTTCCTCAGGGGCTTTCTTT. This gives the protein CASSISSGAFF.

The J gene is TRBJ2-7, the V gene TRBV9; 8 nucleotides match TRBD2. This CDR3 has 14 amino acids. The germline V gene encodes CDR1 SGDLS and CDR2 YYNGEE. V was pared by 4 bases and J by 0 bases, with 3 bases of the junction left unmatched. The CDR3 protein is CASSPSGSSYEQYF. The CDR3 region has the DNA TGTGCCAGCAGCCCCAGCGGGAGCTCCTACGAGCAGTACTTC.

This chain links TRBV10-1 with TRBJ1-1; tentative D call: TRBD1 (6 bases). CDR1 is WNHNN, CDR2 SYGVQD, per germline (reference sequence). The CDR3 spans 14 residues. V lost 0 bases and J lost 5, with 10 bases in between. The CDR3 region is CASSESGGTTEAFF. The DNA for the CDR3 is TGCGCCAGCAGTGAGTCGGGGGGGACAACTGAAGCTTTCTTT.

Remarks on this clone: The same CDR3 arises from other DNA sequences in this sample as well. The CDR3 is CAHKRGTGDTGELFF. The DNA for the CDR3 is TGTGCCCACAAACGAGGGACAGGGGACACCGGGGAGCTGTTTTTT. V gene TRBV30 combines with J gene TRBJ2-2; TRBD1 aligns across 10 bases. Trimming took 8 bases from V and 3 from J; bases not matched to a gene: 9. From germline, CDR1 is GTSNPN and CDR2 SVGIG (reference sequence). The CDR3 runs to 15 residues.